The next 10 T cell receptor beta chains were all read from a single sample in a study of control samples from healthy donors and cancer patients. Clones were read by immunoSEQ multiplex PCR, and TCRdb kept only the in-frame ones, dropping some. The sample has over 100,000 clones; 92% are singletons. The sample comprised blood. The source is a woman younger than 30 in good health.

This clone has just one count. The rearrangement links TRBV11-3 to TRBJ1-2, with 7 bases identical to TRBD1. Germline V gene sequence: CDR1 SGHNT, CDR2 YENEEA. The CDR3 sequence is 13 residues long. With V trimmed by 1 base and J by 8 bases, 4 bases remained unmatched. The CDR3 is CASSLVRGSGYTF. In DNA form, the CDR3 reads TGTGCCAGCAGCTTAGTCAGGGGGTCAGGCTACACCTTC.

The rearrangement uses TRBV19 and TRBJ1-3, with D possibly TRBD1 on 6 matching bases. The length of the CDR3 is 17 residues. The V end was cut by 7 bases, the J end by 0 bases, with 19 bases between. CDR1 and CDR2 from the germline V gene are LNHDA and SQIVND (reference sequence). In DNA, the CDR3 is TGTGCCAGTACTTGGCAGGGGCCTGAGAGCTCTGGAAACACCATATATTTT. It specifies CASTWQGPESSGNTIYF.

The rearrangement links TRBV24-1 to TRBJ2-1; no firm D call. Per germline, CDR1 KGHDR and CDR2 SFDVKD. Trimming removed 5 bases from V and 10 bases from J, with 14 bases in between. The CDR3 spans 13 residues. The CDR3, as DNA: TGTGCCACCAGTGGGACCAACCTAGGGGAGCAGTTCTTC. Its protein product is CATSGTNLGEQFF.

The chain joins TRBV7-2 to TRBJ2-3, with D tentatively TRBD2 (7 bases). The V end lost 5 bases, the J end lost 4 bases, and 16 bases lay between the germline ends. This CDR3 spans 15 amino acids. Germline V gene sequence: CDR1 SGHTA, CDR2 FQGNSA. In DNA, the CDR3 is TGTGCCAGCAGCCCCGGGGGGCCCCAGGCAGATACGCAGTATTTT. Encoded protein: CASSPGGPQADTQYF.

CDR3: CASSPDDYRSYNEQFF. The CDR3 nucleotides read TGCGCCAGCAGCCCGGACGACTACCGCTCCTACAATGAGCAGTTCTTC. This chain connects TRBV5-1 to TRBJ2-1; the D gene is possibly TRBD2 (5 bases). The CDR3 spans 16 residues. Germline V gene lookup returns CDR1 SGHRS and CDR2 YFSETQ. The V end was cut by 4 bases, the J end by 0 bases, with 14 bases between.

CDR3 sequence reads: CASSQEPGRGEKLFF. The CDR3 bases are TGCGCCAGCAGCCAAGAACCAGGGAGGGGGGAAAAACTGTTTTTT. The V gene is TRBV4-1, the J gene TRBJ1-4; D might be TRBD1 (6 bases). Germline assignment: CDR1 MGHRA and CDR2 YSYEKL. Trimming left V 0 bases short and J 8 bases short, with 13 bases between. The CDR3 has 15 residues.

The V call is TRBV12-3 or TRBV12-4, the J call TRBJ2-7, with D possibly TRBD2 on 6 matching bases. CDR3 length: 12 amino acids. Trimming stripped 3 bases from V and 9 bases from J, with 12 bases between. CDR3 in amino acids: CASSLTPGRQYF. The CDR3 nucleotides read TGTGCCAGCAGTTTGACACCCGGGAGGCAGTACTTC.

This clone was picked up a small number of times. The chain employs TRBV5-3 and TRBJ2-1; possibly TRBD2 for D (6 bases). TRBV5-3 is filed as an ORF, its function uncertain. V was trimmed by 8 bases and J by 1 base, leaving 22 bases between them. The CDR3 spans 17 residues. CDR3 DNA sequence: TGTGCCAGGTTTCGTTTTGGCGGGACGGCTTCCTACAATGAGCAGTTCTTC. Translated: CARFRFGGTASYNEQFF.

The rearrangement links TRBV5-1 to TRBJ1-2, with D perhaps matching TRBD1 (6 bases). The ends were cut back, 5 bases at V and 3 bases at J, with 14 bases in the middle. The CDR3 totals 14 residues. Germline V lookup: CDR1 SGHRS, CDR2 YFSETQ. CDR3 sequence reads: CASSGGSTDYGYTF. The CDR3 coding sequence is TGCGCCAGCAGTGGGGGCTCTACCGACTATGGCTACACCTTC. Full variable domain (rest looked up from reference TRBV5-1 and TRBJ1-2): KAGVTQTPRYLIKTRGQQVTLSCSPISGHRSVSWYQQTPGQGLQFLFEYFSETQRNKGNFPGRFSGRQFSNSRSEMNVSTLELGDSALYLCASSGGSTDYGYTFGSGTRLTVV.

The chain recombines TRBV7-8 with TRBJ2-3, with 8 nucleotides matching TRBD1. The CDR3 contains 17 residues. The germline V gene encodes CDR1 SGHVS and CDR2 FQNEAQ. The junction had 10 bases not matched to a gene; V was cut back by 5 bases and J by 0 bases. CDR3 region: CASSLGRYRGSTDTQYF. CDR3 bases: TGTGCCAGCAGCCTCGGGCGATACAGGGGGAGCACAGATACGCAGTATTTT.